This note documents a single TCR beta chain sequence. This clone was picked up one time. It has no known antigen specificity. No per-base quality is available; no much larger clone lies one base away. The data are from a study of shared clonotypes between healthy human individuals (dated by TCRdb to between 2020 and 2021). Notes on the research overall: A couple of women and three men aged 18 to 49 years were included in the cohort. Per donor, three plates each were used for CD4 naive and CD4 memory, two for CD8 naive, and one for CD8 memory. Blood TCR repertoires of five healthy adults were deeply sequenced to estimate repertoire size and the extent of clonotype sharing between individuals. To increase sequencing depth and limit assay-specific biases, different laboratories used diverse techniques to prepare libraries and sequence TCR repertoires. Leukapheresis yielded between about 0.94 and 10 billion PBMCs per donor. General conclusions and limits of the study: Sampling was restricted to blood, and TCR repertoires in tissues likely differ from the TCR repertoires found in blood. Because the study included a small number of donors, the genetic and exposure-history diversity represented was limited. Pairwise subsampling indicated that sequencing depth was expected to affect the degree of clonotype sharing among donors. Naive subsets generally had larger estimated clonotype richness than memory subsets did. Compared with non-shared clonotypes, the clonotypes found in all four sorted-subset donors had higher generation probabilities. Incomplete sequencing was indicated by rarefaction of sorted-subset datasets, despite the large sequencing depth. Across a handful of donors, 4.5% to 6.5% of naive CD4, approximately 3.5% of naive CD8, under 2.5% of memory CD4, and approximately 0.42% of memory CD8 clonotypes were shared.

TCR CDR3 regions were amplified from genomic DNA by multiplex PCR using the deep immunoSEQ assay. For each cell subset, the extracted genomic DNA was distributed evenly across all wells of several immunoSEQ 96-well plates, and each plate served as one replicate. Each replicate PCR for sorted subsets received around 0.2 ug genomic DNA, equal to roughly 30,000 T cell genomes. Purified libraries were quantified with a Qubit 3.0 fluorometer, sized on a Bioanalyzer 2100, and re-quantified with the KAPA Library Quantification kit. Every immunoSEQ 96-well plate was sequenced on a separate single-read 150-cycle Illumina NextSeq 550 flow cell. From the authors' description of their analysis: Because the immunoSEQ output held only junctional sequences and lacked quality scores, the filtering could not match the filtering applied to full-length reads. Sequences were annotated with PyIR, a Python wrapper for IgBLAST v1.9, using IMGT germline references to assign V/J genes and CDR3. Reads were filtered out if the reads had weak V/J assignments (E-value above 1e-6), no CDR3, stop codons, out-of-frame junctions, or ambiguous translated residues. V3J clonotypes were defined as sequences sharing an identical inferred V gene, J gene, and CDR3 amino acid sequence. Percentage overlap between repertoires was calculated by dividing the number of shared unique clonotypes by the size of the smaller repertoire. Repertoire richness was assessed with RTK rarefaction, the Chao1 estimator, and Recon v2.1 estimates of unobserved clonotypes. Generation probabilities were computed with OLGA for all TCRbeta clonotypes obtained by the gDNA method from several donors. TCRdb mirrors the immuneACCESS table, restricted to in-frame sequences. Some clones are absent from its copies; in checked studies, under half trace to an unresolved V gene, and the reason for the others is unknown. The D gene and trimming were derived from the DNA, and the V and J assignments and clone size from that table. The sample contains about 2,200,000 clones, about 92% of them found a single time. The ten biggest clones cover 1.5% to 2% of the sample.

CD8 naive samples were obtained by positive selection for CCR7 among CD45RO-negative cells, yielding a CD45RA+CCR7+ population from which TemRA cells were excluded. The donors were healthy, HIV-negative adults with no recently reported acute infections or vaccinations. Only Caucasian adults living in Nashville, Tennessee, USA were represented among the donors. Blood was collected by leukapheresis, and PBMCs were isolated by Ficoll-Histopaque density gradient centrifugation and then cryopreserved in liquid nitrogen vapor phase. Analytical flow cytometry was used to check the purity and quantity of every magnetically sorted T cell population. From each sorted fraction, genomic DNA was isolated and quantified by UV absorbance on a Nanodrop 2000c. Deletion took 8 bases off V and 0 bases off J, with a span of 18 bases between the germline ends. The germline V gene specifies MDHEN as CDR1 and SYDVKM as CDR2. The CDR3 has 16 amino acids, counting the end cysteine and phenylalanine. Only CDR3 DNA remains: 48 bases, in frame from the first base.

The receptor chain draws on TRBV28 and TRBJ2-3; the D gene is perhaps TRBD2, from 6 matching bases. Material: naive CD8+ T cells from PBMCs. Sample cell subset or site, as interpreted from the label and publication: CD45RA+CCR7+. The TCR originated in a man between 18 and 35 years old in good health. Some clones in this sample may be carry-over from other donors' samples. The DNA sequence follows: TGTGCCAGCGGGGACTTGCGGTCCTTTAGCACAGATACGCAGTATTTT. It translates as CASGDLRSFSTDTQYF.